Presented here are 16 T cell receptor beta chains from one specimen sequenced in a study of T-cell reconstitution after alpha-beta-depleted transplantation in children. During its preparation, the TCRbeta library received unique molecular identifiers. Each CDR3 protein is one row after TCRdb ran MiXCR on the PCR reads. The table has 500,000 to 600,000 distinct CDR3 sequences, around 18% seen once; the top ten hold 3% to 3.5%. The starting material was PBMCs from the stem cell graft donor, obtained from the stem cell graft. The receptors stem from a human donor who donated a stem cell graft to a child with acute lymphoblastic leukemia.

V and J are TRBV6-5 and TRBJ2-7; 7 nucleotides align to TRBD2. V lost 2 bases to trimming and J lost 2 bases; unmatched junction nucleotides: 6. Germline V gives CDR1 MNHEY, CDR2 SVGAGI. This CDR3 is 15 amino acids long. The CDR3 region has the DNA TGTGCCAGCAGTTACACTAGCGATTACGCCTACGAGCAGTACTTC. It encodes CASSYTSDYAYEQYF.

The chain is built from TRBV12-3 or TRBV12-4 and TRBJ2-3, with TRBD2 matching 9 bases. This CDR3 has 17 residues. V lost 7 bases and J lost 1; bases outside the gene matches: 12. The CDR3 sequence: CASTPRAGGKGTDTQYF. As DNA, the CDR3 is TGTGCCAGCACCCCCCGAGCGGGGGGTAAGGGCACAGATACGCAGTATTTT.

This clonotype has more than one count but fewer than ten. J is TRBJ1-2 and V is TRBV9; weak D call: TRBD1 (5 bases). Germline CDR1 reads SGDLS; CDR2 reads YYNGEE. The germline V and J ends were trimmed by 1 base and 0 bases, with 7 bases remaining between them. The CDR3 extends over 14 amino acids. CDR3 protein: CASSVLDTNYGYTF. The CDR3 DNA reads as TGTGCCAGCAGCGTATTGGACACTAACTATGGCTACACCTTC.

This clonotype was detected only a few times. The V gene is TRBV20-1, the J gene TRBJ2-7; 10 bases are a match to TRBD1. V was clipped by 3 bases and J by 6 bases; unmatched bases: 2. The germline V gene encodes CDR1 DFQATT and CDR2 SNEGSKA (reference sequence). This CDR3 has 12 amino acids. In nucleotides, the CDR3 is TGCAGTGCTAGGGACAGGGGGACCGAGCAGTACTTC. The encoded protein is CSARDRGTEQYF.

DNA of the CDR3: TGTGCCAGCTCACCTGGGCACGGGGCTTTGGGGGCTGAAGCTTTCTTT. Translated: CASSPGHGALGAEAFF. This chain uses TRBV18 with TRBJ1-1, with D possibly matching TRBD1 (5 bases). The germline V gene has CDR1 KGHSH and CDR2 LQKENI. This CDR3 has 16 residues. V lost 3 bases to trimming and J lost 6 bases, with 20 bases between them.

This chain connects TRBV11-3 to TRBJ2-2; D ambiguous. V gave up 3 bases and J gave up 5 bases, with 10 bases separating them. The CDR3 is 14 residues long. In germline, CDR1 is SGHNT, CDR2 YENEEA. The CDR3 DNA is TGTGCCAGCAGCTTCGTCACTGATACCGGGGAGCTGTTTTTT. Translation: CASSFVTDTGELFF.

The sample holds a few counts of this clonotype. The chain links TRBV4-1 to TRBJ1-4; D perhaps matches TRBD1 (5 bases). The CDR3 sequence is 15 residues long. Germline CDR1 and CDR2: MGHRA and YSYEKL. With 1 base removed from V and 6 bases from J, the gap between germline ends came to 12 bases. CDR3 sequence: CASSQVRGDDEKLFF. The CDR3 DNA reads TGCGCCAGCAGCCAAGTTCGGGGGGACGATGAAAAACTGTTTTTT.

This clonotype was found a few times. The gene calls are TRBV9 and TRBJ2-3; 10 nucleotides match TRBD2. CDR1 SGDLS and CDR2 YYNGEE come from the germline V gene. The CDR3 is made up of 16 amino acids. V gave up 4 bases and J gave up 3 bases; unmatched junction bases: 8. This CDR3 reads CASSIIAGGGTDTQYF. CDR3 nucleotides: TGTGCCAGCAGCATCATAGCGGGAGGAGGGACAGATACGCAGTATTTT.

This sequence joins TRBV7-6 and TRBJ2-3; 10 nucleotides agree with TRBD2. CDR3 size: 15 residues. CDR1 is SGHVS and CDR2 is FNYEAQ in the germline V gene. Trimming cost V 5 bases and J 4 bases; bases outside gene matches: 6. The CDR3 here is CASSMGTSASDTQYF. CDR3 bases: TGTGCCAGCAGCATGGGGACTAGCGCGTCAGATACGCAGTATTTT.

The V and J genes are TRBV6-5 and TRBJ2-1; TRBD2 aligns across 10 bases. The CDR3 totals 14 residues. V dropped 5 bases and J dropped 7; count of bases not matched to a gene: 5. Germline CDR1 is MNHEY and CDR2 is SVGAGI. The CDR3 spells CASSSLAGANEQFF. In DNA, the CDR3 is TGTGCCAGCAGTAGTCTAGCGGGAGCTAATGAGCAGTTCTTC.

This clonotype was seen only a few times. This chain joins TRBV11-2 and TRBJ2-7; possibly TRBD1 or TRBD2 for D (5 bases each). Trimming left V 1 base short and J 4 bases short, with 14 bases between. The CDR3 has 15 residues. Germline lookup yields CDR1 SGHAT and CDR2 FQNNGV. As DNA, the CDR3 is TGTGCCAGCAGCTTAGGTGGGACGGGGATTTACGAGCAGTACTTC. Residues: CASSLGGTGIYEQYF.

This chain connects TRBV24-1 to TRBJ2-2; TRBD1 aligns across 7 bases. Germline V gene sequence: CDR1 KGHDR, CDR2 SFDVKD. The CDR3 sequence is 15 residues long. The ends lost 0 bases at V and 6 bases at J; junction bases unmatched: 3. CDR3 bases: TGTGCCACCAGTGATTTGGGACAGGTCCCCGGGGAGCTGTTTTTT. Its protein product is CATSDLGQVPGELFF.

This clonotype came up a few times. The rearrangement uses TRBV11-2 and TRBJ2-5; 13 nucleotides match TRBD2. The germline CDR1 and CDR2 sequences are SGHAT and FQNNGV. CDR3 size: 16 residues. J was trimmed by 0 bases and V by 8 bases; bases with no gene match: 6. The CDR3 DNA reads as TGTGCCAGCGAGACTAGCGGGAGGTTGTACCAAGAGACCCAGTACTTC. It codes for CASETSGRLYQETQYF.

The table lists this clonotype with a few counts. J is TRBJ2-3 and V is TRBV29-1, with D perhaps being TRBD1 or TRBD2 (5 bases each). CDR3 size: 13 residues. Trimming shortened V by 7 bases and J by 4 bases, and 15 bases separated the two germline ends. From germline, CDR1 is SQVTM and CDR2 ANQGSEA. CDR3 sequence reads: CSATWGSADTQYF. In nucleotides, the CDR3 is TGCAGCGCCACGTGGGGGTCGGCAGATACGCAGTATTTT.

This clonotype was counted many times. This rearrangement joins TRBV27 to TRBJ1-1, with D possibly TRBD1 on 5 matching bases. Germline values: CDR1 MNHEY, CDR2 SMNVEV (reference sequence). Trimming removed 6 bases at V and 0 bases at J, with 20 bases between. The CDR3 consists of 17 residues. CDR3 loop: CASRGLRGSVMNTEAFF. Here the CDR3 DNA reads TGTGCCAGCAGGGGGTTGAGGGGCAGTGTAATGAACACTGAAGCTTTCTTT.

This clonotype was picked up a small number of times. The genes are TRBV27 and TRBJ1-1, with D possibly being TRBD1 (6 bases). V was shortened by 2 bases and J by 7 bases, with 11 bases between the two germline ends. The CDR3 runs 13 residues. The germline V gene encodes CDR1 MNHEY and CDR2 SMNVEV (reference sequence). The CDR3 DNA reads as TGTGCCAGCAGTTTACGGGGGCGAAATGAAGCTTTCTTT. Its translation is CASSLRGRNEAFF.